This entry describes one TCR beta chain. No neoadjuvant therapy was given to the selected pancreatic ductal adenocarcinoma patients before their surgery. The sample comes from a study of T cells in pancreatic ductal adenocarcinoma. This table comes from immunoSEQ multiplex PCR, and its TCRdb copy is limited to in-frame clones, with some not included. The table has 25,000 to 35,000 clones, roughly 92% seen once. This clonotype was obtained from a human donor with pancreatic ductal adenocarcinoma. Material: PBMCs.

The CDR3 DNA reads as TGTGCCAGCAGCTTTCGGCCGATGAGAGTAAATCGCGGAAACACCATATATTTT. Amino acid sequence: CASSFRPMRVNRGNTIYF. J is TRBJ1-3 and V is TRBV5-6, with D unclear. V dropped 2 bases and J dropped 4 bases, with 22 bases sitting between them. Germline values: CDR1 SGHDT, CDR2 YYEEEE. The CDR3 runs to 18 residues. Combining the CDR3 with reference TRBV5-6 and TRBJ1-3 gives the whole variable domain DAGVTQSPTHLIKTRGQQVTLRCSPKSGHDTVSWYQQALGQGPQFIFQYYEEEERQRGNFPDRFSGHQFPNYSSELNVNALLLGDSALYLCASSFRPMRVNRGNTIYFGEGSWLTVV.